Sequencing of this T cell receptor beta chain was carried out in a study of T cell repertoires in cytomegalovirus infection. Findings of the study overall: Across the ex vivo response, the dominant clonotypes were HLA-C-restricted CMV-specific TCR beta clonotypes.

Details on this clonotype: Antigen: not known.

In TCRdb, the reads were re-called with MiXCR into one record per CDR3 protein. This sample carries under 150,000 distinct CDR3 sequences, roughly 8.2% of them seen once, and the ten largest clones take 9.5% to 13%. Germline trimming cut 4 bases from V and 7 bases from J; bases unmatched to any gene: 11. The CDR3 has 16 residues. Germline lookup yields CDR1 SGHRS and CDR2 YFSETQ. The source of this sequence is a human donor in good health (CMV status not recorded). Some clones in this sample may be carry-over from other donors' samples. The genes are TRBV5-1 and TRBJ2-1; TRBD2 agrees at 10 bases. The sample comprised PBMCs. CDR3 protein: CASSPPLAGVLNEQFF. The DNA of the CDR3 is TGCGCCAGCAGCCCGCCCCTAGCGGGGGTATTGAATGAGCAGTTCTTC.